What follows describes a single TCR beta chain. This sample was included in a study of blood T cell repertoires in COVID-19. Study in general: The analysed material was cDNA or gDNA that came from T cells, B-cell-depleted T cells, or PBMCs.

Germline CDR1 reads MDHEN; CDR2 reads SYDVKM. The CDR3 sequence is 16 residues long. V lost 6 bases to trimming and J lost 4 bases, with 19 bases between them. The assay was immunoSEQ multiplex PCR, and TCRdb's table has in-frame clones only and misses some. This sample yields about 93,000 clones, of which roughly 79% are seen a single time; roughly 15% belongs to the top ten. The source material was peripheral blood. The V and J genes are TRBV28 and TRBJ1-5; possibly TRBD1 for D (5 bases). This clonotype was obtained from a human donor in a cohort sampled during active COVID-19. This CDR3 reads CASSISGRVQNQPQHF. As DNA, the CDR3 is TGTGCCAGCAGCATTTCCGGCAGGGTTCAGAATCAGCCCCAGCATTTT. The full variable domain, in which reference TRBV28 and TRBJ1-5 provide the parts outside the CDR3, is DVKVTQSSRYLVKRTGEKVFLECVQDMDHENMFWYRQDPGLGLRLIYFSYDVKMKEKGDIPEGYSVSREKKERFSLILESASTNQTSMYLCASSISGRVQNQPQHFGDGTRLSIL.